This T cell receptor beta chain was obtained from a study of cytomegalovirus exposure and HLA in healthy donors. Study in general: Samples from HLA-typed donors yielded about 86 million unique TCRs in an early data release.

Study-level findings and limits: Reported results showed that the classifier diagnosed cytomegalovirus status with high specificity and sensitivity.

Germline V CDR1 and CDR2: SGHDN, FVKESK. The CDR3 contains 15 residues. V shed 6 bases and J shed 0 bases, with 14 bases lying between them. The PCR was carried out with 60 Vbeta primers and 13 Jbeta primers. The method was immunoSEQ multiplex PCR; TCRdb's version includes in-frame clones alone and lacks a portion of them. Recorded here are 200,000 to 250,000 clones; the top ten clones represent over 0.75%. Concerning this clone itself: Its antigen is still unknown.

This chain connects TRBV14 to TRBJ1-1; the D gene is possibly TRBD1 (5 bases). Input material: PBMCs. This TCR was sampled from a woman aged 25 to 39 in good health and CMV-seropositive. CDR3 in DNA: TGTGCCAGCAGTAGACAGATCACCATGAACACTGAAGCTTTCTTT. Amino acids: CASSRQITMNTEAFF.